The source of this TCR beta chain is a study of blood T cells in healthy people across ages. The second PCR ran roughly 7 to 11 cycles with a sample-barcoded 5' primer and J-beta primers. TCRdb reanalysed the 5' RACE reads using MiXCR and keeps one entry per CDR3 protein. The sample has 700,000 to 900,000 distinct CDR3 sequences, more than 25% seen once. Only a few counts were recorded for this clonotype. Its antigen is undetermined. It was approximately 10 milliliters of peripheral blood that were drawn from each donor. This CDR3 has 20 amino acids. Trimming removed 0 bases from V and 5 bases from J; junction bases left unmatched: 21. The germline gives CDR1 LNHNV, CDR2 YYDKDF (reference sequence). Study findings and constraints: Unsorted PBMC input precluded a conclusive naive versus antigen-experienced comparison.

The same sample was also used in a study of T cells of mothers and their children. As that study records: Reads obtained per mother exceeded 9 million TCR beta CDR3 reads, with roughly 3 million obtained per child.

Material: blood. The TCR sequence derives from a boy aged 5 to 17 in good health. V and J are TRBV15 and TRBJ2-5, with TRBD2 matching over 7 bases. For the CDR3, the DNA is TGTGCCACCAGCAGAGATAAAAGGGTGGCTAGCGGAGGGCGCTGGGAGACCCAGTACTTC. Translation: CATSRDKRVASGGRWETQYF.